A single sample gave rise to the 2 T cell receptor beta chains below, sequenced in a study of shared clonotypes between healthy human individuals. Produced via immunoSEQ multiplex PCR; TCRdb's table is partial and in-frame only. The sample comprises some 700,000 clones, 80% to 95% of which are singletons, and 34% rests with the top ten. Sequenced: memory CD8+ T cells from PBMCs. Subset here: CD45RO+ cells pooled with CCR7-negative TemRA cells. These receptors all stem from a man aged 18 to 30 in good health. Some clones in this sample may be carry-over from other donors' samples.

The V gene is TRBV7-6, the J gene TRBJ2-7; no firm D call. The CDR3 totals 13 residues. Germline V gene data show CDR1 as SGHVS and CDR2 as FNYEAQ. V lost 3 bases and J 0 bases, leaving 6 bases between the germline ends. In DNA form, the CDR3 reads TGTGCCAGCAGCTTTGGTTTCTCCTACGAGCAGTACTTC. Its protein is CASSFGFSYEQYF.

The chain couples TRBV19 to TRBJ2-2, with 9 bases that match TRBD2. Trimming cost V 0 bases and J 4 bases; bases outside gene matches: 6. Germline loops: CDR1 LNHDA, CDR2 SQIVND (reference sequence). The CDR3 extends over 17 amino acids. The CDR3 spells CASSIDQWREGTGELFF. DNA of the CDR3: TGTGCCAGTAGTATAGATCAATGGCGGGAGGGCACCGGGGAGCTGTTTTTT.